These T cell receptor beta chains were read from a single sample in a study of identical twins. TCRdb re-analysed the 5' RACE reads in MiXCR, keeping a single row per CDR3 protein. The table has over 200,000 distinct CDR3 sequences, approximately 9% seen once; the top ten hold around 5.1%. Sequencing input: memory (CD45RO+) T cells sorted from blood. The receptors come from a woman aged 18-29 years in good health. CDR3s include the opening cysteine and the closing phenylalanine or tryptophan. D genes are given only for firm matches. The size field is filled for only some rows; it gives once, few, many or a size class.

>NA|TRBV7-9|TRBJ2-5|NA
CASSPPPAPTGETQYF
TGTGCCAGCAGCCCCCCCCCGGCCCCAACTGGAGAGACCCAGTACTTC
>NA|TRBV6-2/TRBV6-3|TRBJ1-5|few
CASKRFNYQPQHF
TGTGCCAGCAAACGCTTTAATTATCAGCCCCAGCATTTT
>TRBD1|TRBV18|TRBJ1-5|few
CASVGQVNQPQHF
TGTGCCAGCGTGGGACAGGTTAATCAGCCCCAGCATTTT
>NA|TRBV20-1|TRBJ2-7|NA
CSARKDFLSYEQYF
TGCAGTGCTAGGAAGGACTTTCTATCCTACGAGCAGTACTTC
>TRBD1|TRBV12-3/TRBV12-4|TRBJ2-7|many
CASSPGGTGALREQYF
TGTGCCAGCAGTCCCGGCGGGACAGGGGCCTTACGGGAGCAGTACTTC
>NA|TRBV5-1|TRBJ2-1|NA
CASSLRTASNEQFF
TGCGCCAGCAGCTTAAGGACAGCATCAAATGAGCAGTTCTTC
>TRBD1|TRBV28|TRBJ1-1|few
CASSPAGTGVLGTEAFF
TGTGCCAGCAGCCCCGCCGGGACAGGGGTGCTTGGCACTGAAGCTTTCTTT
>TRBD2|TRBV12-3/TRBV12-4|TRBJ2-5|many
CASRKRRTSGRTMYF
TGTGCCAGCAGAAAACGTAGGACTAGCGGGAGAACGATGTACTTC
>NA|TRBV10-2|TRBJ1-1|many
CASSEMMNTEAFF
TGCGCCAGCAGTGAGATGATGAACACTGAAGCTTTCTTT
>TRBD2|TRBV19|TRBJ2-1|NA
CASSINTGGSGEQFF
TGTGCCAGTAGTATAAACACGGGAGGATCTGGTGAGCAGTTCTTC
>NA|TRBV4-2|TRBJ2-5|few
CASSQEGTVRETQYF
TGTGCCAGCAGCCAAGAAGGGACCGTACGGGAGACCCAGTACTTC
>NA|TRBV2|TRBJ1-1|NA
CASSTDSYTEAFF
TGTGCCAGCAGTACCGACAGCTACACTGAAGCTTTCTTT
>NA|TRBV18|TRBJ1-5|many
CASSPREGGDQPQHF
TGTGCCAGCTCACCCCGTGAGGGGGGGGATCAGCCCCAGCATTTT
>NA|TRBV6-1|TRBJ2-1|few
CASSGAGRAEQFF
TGTGCCAGCAGTGGGGCAGGTAGGGCTGAGCAGTTCTTC
>NA|TRBV9|TRBJ2-5|NA
CASSVAGGVGRETQYF
TGTGCCAGCAGCGTAGCCGGAGGGGTAGGGCGAGAGACCCAGTACTTC
>NA|TRBV7-9|TRBJ2-6|few
CASSLLFSGANVLTF
TGTGCCAGCAGCTTACTCTTCTCTGGGGCCAACGTCCTGACTTTC
>NA|TRBV19|TRBJ1-2|NA
CATEGGRGYTF
TGTGCCACCGAGGGGGGCCGAGGCTACACCTTC
>NA|TRBV9|TRBJ2-2|many
CASSGDGRNTGELFF
TGTGCCAGCAGCGGGGACGGGAGGAACACCGGGGAGCTGTTTTTT
>TRBD2|TRBV5-1|TRBJ2-1|many
CASSPGLADEQFF
TGCGCCAGCAGCCCCGGACTAGCCGATGAGCAGTTCTTC
>TRBD1|TRBV9|TRBJ1-2|many
CASSLDRAHYGYTF
TGTGCCAGCAGCCTAGACAGGGCGCACTATGGCTACACCTTC
>NA|TRBV29-1|TRBJ1-3|many
CSVTPVAGNTIYF
TGCAGCGTCACACCGGTCGCTGGAAACACCATATATTTT
>NA|TRBV10-3|TRBJ1-2|few
CAIRERGGRLNGYTF
TGTGCCATCAGAGAGAGAGGGGGAAGGTTGAATGGCTACACCTTC
>TRBD2|TRBV5-1|TRBJ2-3|few
CASSFSGSSTDTQYF
TGCGCCAGCAGCTTTAGCGGGTCTAGCACAGATACGCAGTATTTT
>TRBD1|TRBV7-9|TRBJ1-1|once
CASSLETGKAFF
TGTGCCAGCAGCCTTGAGACAGGGAAAGCTTTCTTT
>TRBD1|TRBV18|TRBJ2-7|many
CASSRTGASYEQYF
TGTGCCAGCTCCCGAACAGGGGCGAGCTACGAGCAGTACTTC
>NA|TRBV30|TRBJ2-7|few
CAWSRDSGSEQYF
TGTGCCTGGAGCCGGGACTCGGGGAGCGAGCAGTACTTC
>NA|TRBV7-2|TRBJ2-7|NA
CASSLGGLEQYF
TGTGCCAGCAGCTTAGGAGGGTTGGAGCAGTACTTC
>NA|TRBV7-2|TRBJ1-4|many
CASSRGGAYNEKLFF
TGTGCCAGCAGCAGGGGTGGGGCATATAATGAAAAACTGTTTTTT
>NA|TRBV7-8|TRBJ2-2|NA
CASSPKDLPPGELFF
TGTGCCAGCAGCCCTAAGGACCTGCCCCCCGGGGAGCTGTTTTTT
>TRBD1|TRBV29-1|TRBJ2-3|few
CSVEGVQGESTDTQYF
TGCAGCGTTGAAGGCGTCCAGGGGGAGAGCACAGATACGCAGTATTTT
>TRBD2|TRBV20-1|TRBJ2-1|few
CSARDLSGGHNEQFF
TGCAGTGCTAGAGATTTAAGCGGGGGGCACAATGAGCAGTTCTTC
>NA|TRBV18|TRBJ2-1|many
CASSPRKDNEQFF
TGTGCCAGCTCACCACGCAAGGACAATGAGCAGTTCTTC
>TRBD2|TRBV7-8|TRBJ2-7|NA
CASTIKAGVGAYEQYF
TGTGCCAGCACCATCAAAGCGGGAGTCGGAGCCTACGAGCAGTACTTC
>NA|TRBV20-1|TRBJ1-3|many
CSARAGFYGNTIYF
TGCAGTGCTAGAGCGGGATTTTATGGAAACACCATATATTTT
>TRBD1|TRBV5-6|TRBJ1-2|NA
CASSFRDSFYGYTF
TGTGCCAGCAGCTTCCGGGACAGCTTCTATGGCTACACCTTC
>NA|TRBV6-5|TRBJ1-3|many
CASSYSSRASGNTIYF
TGTGCCAGCAGTTACTCATCCAGGGCCTCTGGAAACACCATATATTTT
>TRBD1|TRBV20-1|TRBJ2-3|few
CSAGGQAYTDTQYF
TGCAGTGCCGGAGGACAGGCGTACACAGATACGCAGTATTTT
>TRBD2|TRBV20-1|TRBJ2-1|NA
CSAVPGASGGSNEQFF
TGCAGTGCCGTACCCGGGGCTAGCGGGGGATCTAATGAGCAGTTCTTC
>NA|TRBV12-3/TRBV12-4|TRBJ1-2|many
CASSLGQSGNYGYTF
TGTGCCAGCAGTTTAGGGCAGTCGGGGAACTATGGCTACACCTTC
>NA|TRBV30|TRBJ2-3|many
CAWSWGDTQYF
TGTGCCTGGAGTTGGGGGGATACGCAGTATTTT
>NA|TRBV10-2|TRBJ2-6|few
CATYLKSSGANVLTF
TGCGCCACTTATTTAAAGTCCTCTGGGGCCAACGTCCTGACTTTC
>TRBD2|TRBV4-3|TRBJ2-2|few
CASSASGRYTGELFF
TGCGCCAGCAGCGCTAGCGGGAGGTACACCGGGGAGCTGTTTTTT
>TRBD1|TRBV29-1|TRBJ2-2|many
CSGRTGRAGELFF
TGCAGCGGTAGGACAGGGAGAGCCGGGGAGCTGTTTTTT
>NA|TRBV20-1|TRBJ1-2|NA
CSLVLTSNYGYTF
TGCAGTCTCGTCCTGACCTCTAACTATGGCTACACCTTC
>NA|TRBV9|TRBJ1-5|NA
CASSLDMAGRGYQPQHF
TGTGCCAGCAGCCTAGATATGGCAGGGAGAGGGTATCAGCCCCAGCATTTT
>TRBD2|TRBV7-2|TRBJ2-3|many
CASSFSGGYTDTQYF
TGTGCCAGCAGCTTTTCGGGAGGATACACAGATACGCAGTATTTT
>TRBD2|TRBV3-1|TRBJ2-3|NA
CASSQQEGTRQYF
TGTGCCAGCAGCCAACAAGAGGGGACTAGACAGTATTTT
>NA|TRBV7-9|TRBJ2-5|many
CASSHLRETQYF
TGTGCCAGCAGCCACTTGAGGGAGACCCAGTACTTC
>NA|TRBV3-1|TRBJ2-7|NA
CASSQLYYEQYF
TGTGCCAGCAGCCAGCTATACTACGAGCAGTACTTC
>NA|TRBV7-2|TRBJ2-5|NA
CASHGPVQETQYF
TGTGCCAGCCACGGACCCGTACAAGAGACCCAGTACTTC